This T cell receptor beta chain was sequenced for a study of response to subunit inactivated influenza vaccine. Trimming left V 4 bases short and J 0 bases short, with 12 bases between. The CDR3 runs 16 residues. Germline lookup yields CDR1 SEHNR and CDR2 FQNEAQ (reference sequence). TCRdb fed the RT-PCR reads into MiXCR, producing one record per CDR3 protein. The table includes hundreds of thousands of distinct CDR3 sequences, approximately 10% detected once. A note on this clonotype: The antigen remains undetermined.

Overall study findings and caveats: That few new T cells are recruited by each seasonal influenza vaccination was the authors' suggestion.

The source is a man aged 50-60 years who received an inactivated influenza vaccine. The sample here was PBMCs from blood, taken on the day of vaccination. This chain connects TRBV7-9 to TRBJ2-2; D might be TRBD2 (6 bases). CDR3: CASSSPAGTNTGELFF. The CDR3, as DNA: TGTGCCAGCAGCTCTCCAGCGGGCACGAACACCGGGGAGCTGTTTTTT.